The 27 T cell receptor beta chains listed next were all sequenced from one sample in a study of T-cell memory formation after mild COVID-19. TCRdb re-called the 5' RACE reads with MiXCR, one entry per CDR3 protein. The data hold just under 550,000 distinct CDR3 sequences, with around 20% observed a single time. The sample comprised PBMCs or a T cell subset sorted from them (not recorded which). Receptors originate from an adult woman who had mild COVID-19 (a few samples of this study predate the infection). Cell type and time point are not known.

The rearrangement links TRBV5-1 to TRBJ2-5; D ambiguous. Looked up from germline, CDR1 is SGHRS and CDR2 is YFSETQ. This CDR3 region has 15 residues. V was shortened by 0 bases and J by 2 bases, with 11 bases between the two germline ends. The CDR3 coding sequence is TGCGCCAGCAGCTTGGGGCCACAATTTCAAGAGACCCAGTACTTC. Its translation: CASSLGPQFQETQYF.

This clonotype came up a few times. J is TRBJ2-7 and V is TRBV12-3 or TRBV12-4, with a tentative D call TRBD1 (6 bases). This CDR3 is built from 14 residues. Trimming removed 6 bases at V and 2 bases at J, with 14 bases between. CDR3 sequence: CASSSEGQTYEQYF. The CDR3 nucleotides read TGTGCCAGCAGCTCCGAGGGACAAACCTACGAGCAGTACTTC.

This clonotype was picked up a small number of times. This chain links TRBV5-5 with TRBJ1-1; the D is unclear. V dropped 4 bases and J dropped 5 bases, with 21 bases sitting between them. This CDR3 contains 16 residues. The V gene's germline CDR1 is SGHKS and CDR2 YYEKEE (reference sequence). The CDR3 loop reads CASSLGIHSSETEAFF. CDR3 coding DNA: TGTGCCAGCAGCCTGGGGATTCACAGTTCTGAGACTGAAGCTTTCTTT. Filled out from reference TRBV5-5 and TRBJ1-1, the complete variable domain reads DAGVTQSPTHLIKTRGQQVTLRCSPISGHKSVSWYQQVLGQGPQFIFQYYEKEERGRGNFPDRFSARQFPNYSSELNVNALLLGDSALYLCASSLGIHSSETEAFFGQGTRLTVV.

The J gene is TRBJ2-5, the V gene TRBV6-1; a weak D match, TRBD1 (6 bases). CDR3 length: 14 amino acids. Germline CDR1 and CDR2: MNHNS and SASEGT. Trimming took 7 bases from V and 1 from J, leaving 13 bases between them. CDR3 protein: CASTPGTTQETQYF. CDR3 in DNA: TGTGCCAGCACCCCCGGGACAACCCAAGAGACCCAGTACTTC.

This clonotype was seen a handful of times. The chain employs TRBV5-6 and TRBJ2-7; D not certain. V was clipped by 2 bases and J by 4 bases, with 13 bases between them. The CDR3 loop spans 14 amino acids. Germline CDR1 reads SGHDT; CDR2 reads YYEEEE. The CDR3 sequence is CASSFTWTVYEQYF. DNA for the CDR3: TGTGCCAGCAGCTTCACGTGGACCGTATACGAGCAGTACTTC.

The J gene is TRBJ2-5, the V gene TRBV27; TRBD1 matches at 8 bases. This CDR3 has 16 residues. Germline V lookup: CDR1 MNHEY, CDR2 SMNVEV (reference sequence). With 7 bases clipped from V and 1 base from J, the junction kept 11 bases outside the gene matches. The CDR3 sequence is CASTGMPGTGQETQYF. CDR3 DNA: TGTGCCAGCACTGGCATGCCCGGGACAGGCCAAGAGACCCAGTACTTC.

This clonotype has at least ten counts. The chain combines TRBV19 with TRBJ2-3, with TRBD2 identical over 8 bases. V dropped 10 bases and J dropped 2; count of bases not matched to a gene: 17. The germline gives CDR1 LNHDA, CDR2 SQIVND (reference sequence). The CDR3 length is 17 residues. As DNA, the CDR3 is TGTGCCACCGCCGGGGGGGAGGGCCCCCTTAACACAGATACGCAGTATTTT. This encodes CATAGGEGPLNTDTQYF.

The CDR3 here is CASRRESETQYF. CDR3 DNA sequence: TGTGCCAGCCGCAGGGAGTCGGAGACCCAGTACTTC. The rearrangement joins TRBV18 to TRBJ2-5; possibly TRBD1 or TRBD2 for D (5 bases each). Trimming left V 8 bases short and J 5 bases short, with 12 bases between. This CDR3 region has 12 residues. Per the germline V gene, CDR1 is KGHSH and CDR2 is LQKENI.

The V gene is TRBV24-1, the J gene TRBJ2-1, with D perhaps TRBD1 (5 bases). CDR1 is KGHDR, CDR2 SFDVKD, per germline. CDR3 length equals 13 residues. V lost 2 bases and J lost 15, with 16 bases in between. The CDR3 DNA reads as TGTGCCACCAGTGATTCTTGGGCCAGGGAAGCGTTCTTC. Translating gives CATSDSWAREAFF.

The table lists this clonotype with a count of one. J is TRBJ1-1 and V is TRBV29-1; no clear D gene. Germline V gives CDR1 SQVTM, CDR2 ANQGSEA. Trimming stripped 4 bases from V and 1 base from J, with 7 bases between. This CDR3 contains 12 residues. This CDR3 reads CSVGVENTEAFF. The CDR3 DNA follows: TGCAGCGTTGGTGTTGAGAACACTGAAGCTTTCTTT.

CDR3 coding DNA: TGTGCCAGCAGTTTTGGTAGCCCAGATACGCAGTATTTT. The encoded protein is CASSFGSPDTQYF. The V call is TRBV12-3 or TRBV12-4, the J call TRBJ2-3, with unresolved D. With 3 bases removed from V and 4 bases from J, the gap between germline ends came to 8 bases. This CDR3 spans 13 amino acids.

This clonotype was seen only a few times. V is TRBV5-6 and J is TRBJ2-3, with 9 bases aligning to TRBD1. This CDR3 is built from 15 residues. The germline V gene encodes CDR1 SGHDT and CDR2 YYEEEE. Trimming at V came to 4 bases and at J to 4 bases, leaving 7 bases not matched to a gene. In nucleotides, the CDR3 is TGTGCCAGCAGCAAAACGGGACAGGGCGCAGATACGCAGTATTTT. Amino acids: CASSKTGQGADTQYF.

This clonotype was observed a handful of times. The chain employs TRBV12-3 or TRBV12-4 and TRBJ2-5, with 11 bases lining up with TRBD1. V trimming: 6 bases; J trimming: 7 bases; junction bases outside the gene matches: 13. The CDR3 covers 16 residues. Written as DNA, the CDR3 is TGTGCCAGCAGCCTAGCATCCGGGACAGGGGGGGCGACCCAGTACTTC. This translates into CASSLASGTGGATQYF.

The chain employs TRBV7-8 and TRBJ2-5, with D perhaps given as TRBD1 or TRBD2 (5 bases each). CDR1 and CDR2 (germline): SGHVS, FQNEAQ. The CDR3 runs 17 residues. V lost 5 bases and J lost 4, with 23 bases in between. For the CDR3, the DNA is TGTGCCAGCAGCAAACCGCCCCCGGACGGTGGGGGAGAGACCCAGTACTTC. Translated: CASSKPPPDGGGETQYF.

This clonotype has a handful of counts. J is TRBJ2-2 and V is TRBV20-1; 8 bases line up with TRBD2. CDR3 size: 14 residues. CDR1 and CDR2 from the germline V gene are DFQATT and SNEGSKA (reference sequence). V lost 6 bases and J lost 1; bases outside the gene matches: 4. The CDR3 bases are TGCAGTGCCCCACTAGCGGAGAACACCGGGGAGCTGTTTTTT. It yields the protein CSAPLAENTGELFF.

This clonotype was picked up a small number of times. V usage is TRBV5-1 and J usage is TRBJ2-3; tentatively, D is TRBD2 (6 bases). Looked up from germline, CDR1 is SGHRS and CDR2 is YFSETQ. There are 14 residues in the CDR3. Trimming shortened V by 6 bases and J by 4 bases, and 15 bases separated the two germline ends. CDR3 DNA: TGCGCCAGCAATTTGGGCTCGGGGGCAGATACGCAGTATTTT. As protein: CASNLGSGADTQYF.

The V call is TRBV24-1, the J call TRBJ2-5; D is ambiguous. The V end was cut by 6 bases, the J end by 7 bases, with 17 bases between. This CDR3 comprises 14 residues. CDR1 and CDR2 (germline): KGHDR, SFDVKD. The CDR3 spells CATSHSTTRGTQYF. The CDR3 nucleotides read TGTGCCACCAGTCACAGTACAACCCGCGGGACCCAGTACTTC.

The chain has TRBV12-3 or TRBV12-4 and TRBJ1-2; D might be TRBD1 (5 bases). This CDR3 is 12 amino acids long. V lost 6 bases to trimming and J lost 8 bases, with 13 bases between them. This chain's CDR3 is CASSRGKYGYTF. In DNA form, the CDR3 reads TGTGCCAGCAGCCGGGGGAAGTACGGCTACACCTTC.

This clonotype was seen a few times. The chain joins TRBV12-3 or TRBV12-4 to TRBJ1-2; D gene unclear. Trimming took 3 bases from V and 6 from J, leaving 14 bases between them. The CDR3 is made up of 14 amino acids. CDR3 bases: TGTGCCAGCAGTTTCTTAGGGCAAGAGGATGGCTACACCTTC. Its translation: CASSFLGQEDGYTF.

This clonotype was seen only a few times. The chain carries TRBV6-6 and TRBJ2-7, with a possible D match to TRBD2 (6 bases). This CDR3 region has 14 residues. The germline V and J ends were trimmed by 2 bases and 2 bases, with 10 bases remaining between them. Germline V gene lookup returns CDR1 MNHNY and CDR2 SVGAGI (reference sequence). The DNA for the CDR3 is TGTGCCAGCAGTTACCGCGGGGCAGCCTACGAGCAGTACTTC. As protein: CASSYRGAAYEQYF.

In its sample, this clonotype was seen a few times. CDR3 residues: CASSSGTSGRNEQYF. The CDR3 nucleotides are TGTGCCAGCAGTTCCGGGACTAGCGGGAGGAACGAGCAGTACTTC. The J gene is TRBJ2-7, the V gene TRBV6-6; 15 nucleotides line up with TRBD2. The germline CDR1 and CDR2 sequences are MNHNY and SVGAGI (reference sequence). The CDR3 consists of 15 residues. Germline trimming cut 4 bases from V and 5 bases from J; bases unmatched to any gene: 3.

The sample holds a few counts of this clonotype. V usage is TRBV5-1 and J usage is TRBJ2-1, with 7 bases lining up with TRBD2. With V trimmed by 1 base and J by 10 bases, 8 bases remained unmatched. The CDR3 covers 14 residues. Germline V gene sequence: CDR1 SGHRS, CDR2 YFSETQ. CDR3 sequence (DNA): TGCGCCAGCAGCTTGCCGGGGAGGGCGAGGGAGCAGTTCTTC. Its protein product is CASSLPGRAREQFF.

The rearrangement links TRBV6-4 to TRBJ2-1; D might be TRBD2 (7 bases). This CDR3 contains 15 residues. V lost 8 bases to trimming and J lost 0 bases, with 14 bases between them. CDR1 is MRHNA, CDR2 SNTAGT, per germline. CDR3 sequence reads: CASGRGGLSYNEQFF. CDR3 bases: TGTGCCAGCGGAAGGGGGGGCCTCTCCTACAATGAGCAGTTCTTC.

This clonotype was observed a handful of times. The chain carries TRBV7-2 and TRBJ2-1, with D perhaps matching TRBD1 or TRBD2 (5 bases each). Trimming left V 5 bases short and J 6 bases short, with 20 bases between. The germline CDR1 and CDR2 sequences are SGHTA and FQGNSA. This CDR3 spans 16 amino acids. Written as DNA, the CDR3 is TGTGCCAGCAGCCTTTTGTCCGGGGACGGCCTCAATGAGCAGTTCTTC. This gives the protein CASSLLSGDGLNEQFF.

The V gene is TRBV3-1, the J gene TRBJ2-5; D unresolved. V dropped 5 bases and J dropped 11 bases, with 21 bases sitting between them. The CDR3 has 14 amino acids. Germline CDR1 reads LGHDT; CDR2 reads YNNKEL (reference sequence). For the CDR3, the DNA is TGTGCCAGCAGCGAACAACTCGGAAGGGTTTTTCAGTACTTC. This sequence encodes CASSEQLGRVFQYF.

This chain links TRBV7-9 with TRBJ1-6, with D unclear. The V gene lost 2 bases and the J gene lost 5 bases, with 10 bases spanning the gap. The CDR3 has 15 amino acids. The germline gives CDR1 SEHNR, CDR2 FQNEAQ (reference sequence). CDR3 residues: CASSLCQANNSPLHF. The CDR3 DNA sequence: TGTGCCAGCAGCTTATGCCAGGCGAATAATTCACCCCTCCACTTT.

The chain links TRBV6-6 to TRBJ1-5, with D possibly TRBD1 on 5 matching bases. The CDR3 runs to 18 residues. The germline gives CDR1 MNHNY, CDR2 SVGAGI (reference sequence). Trimming left V 8 bases short and J 1 base short, with 24 bases between. CDR3 in DNA: TGTGCCAGCCGTGGAATCGGCAGGGACGACTTGAGCAATCAGCCCCAGCATTTT. Translation gives CASRGIGRDDLSNQPQHF.